The next 23 T cell receptor beta chains were all read from a single sample in a study of T cells after yellow fever vaccination. TCRdb reanalysed the 5' RACE reads using MiXCR and keeps one entry per CDR3 protein. The profile shows roughly 96,000 distinct CDR3 sequences, about 8.4% of them singletons. The input for sequencing was CD8+ T cells not binding an NS4B(214-222) dextramer, sorted from PBMCs, taken less than 18 days after the first yellow fever vaccination. All receptors derive from a man between 18 and 29 years old who received the YFV17D yellow fever vaccine.

The chain is built from TRBV12-3 or TRBV12-4 and TRBJ1-1; TRBD1 matches 11 bases. With 6 bases clipped from V and 5 bases from J, the junction kept 8 bases outside the gene matches. The CDR3 runs 15 residues. CDR3 DNA sequence: TGTGCCAGCAGCGCTGGACAGGGGGCATGGACTGAAGCTTTCTTT. Its translation is CASSAGQGAWTEAFF.

This clonotype was seen once. This chain's CDR3 is CASSTLTGSSYEQYV. The DNA of the CDR3 is TGTGCCAGCAGCACCTTGACAGGGAGCTCCTACGAGCAGTACGTC. The chain employs TRBV7-9 and TRBJ2-7, with 7 bases matching TRBD1. With V trimmed by 5 bases and J by 0 bases, 7 bases remained unmatched. Germline CDR1 and CDR2: SEHNR and FQNEAQ (reference sequence). The CDR3 totals 15 residues.

V usage is TRBV6-1 and J usage is TRBJ2-5, with TRBD2 as a possible D gene (5 bases). The V and J ends lost 7 bases and 3 bases respectively, with 15 bases between them. Germline CDR1 is MNHNS and CDR2 is SASEGT. This CDR3 comprises 14 residues. The DNA for the CDR3 is TGTGCCAGCACCCAACTAGTAGGCGAAGAGACCCAGTACTTC. It encodes CASTQLVGEETQYF.

This chain's CDR3 is CASSLTRGRGEQFF. CDR3 DNA sequence: TGCGCCAGCAGCCTCACCCGGGGCCGGGGGGAGCAGTTCTTC. This chain uses TRBV4-3 with TRBJ2-1, with D possibly matching TRBD2 (6 bases). The CDR3 sequence is 14 residues long. CDR1 and CDR2 from the germline V gene are LGHNA and YSLEER. V lost 4 bases, J lost 10 bases, and 17 bases lay in between.

V gene TRBV12-3 or TRBV12-4 combines with J gene TRBJ2-2; D is possibly TRBD1 or TRBD2 (6 bases each). V lost 5 bases, J lost 4 bases, and 17 bases lay in between. The CDR3 sequence is 16 residues long. CDR3 residues: CASSLNPGAVTGELFF. The CDR3 nucleotides are TGTGCCAGCAGTCTGAATCCGGGGGCTGTCACCGGGGAGCTGTTTTTT.

The J gene is TRBJ2-4, the V gene TRBV29-1, with D hard to call. Looked up from germline, CDR1 is SQVTM and CDR2 is ANQGSEA. This CDR3 is 12 amino acids long. The V end lost 0 bases, the J end lost 3 bases, and 3 bases lay between the germline ends. The CDR3 loop reads CSVEEGKNIQYF. Here the CDR3 DNA reads TGCAGCGTTGAAGAGGGCAAAAACATTCAGTACTTC.

Notes on this clonotype: An end of the junction differs from the germline gene, which may be a read error. The chain combines TRBV20-1 with TRBJ1-2; a possible D gene is TRBD1 (6 bases). The CDR3 runs to 16 residues. Germline values: CDR1 DFQATT, CDR2 SNEGSKA (reference sequence). CDR3 loop: CCANPPDSLMVVGYTF. The CDR3, as DNA: TGCTGTGCGAACCCCCCGGACAGTCTTATGGTTGTCGGCTACACCTTC.

This clonotype was seen a handful of times. The chain couples TRBV7-9 to TRBJ2-7; 14 bases are shared with TRBD2. Trimming took 4 bases from V and 1 from J; bases not matched to a gene: 3. There are 16 residues in the CDR3. The germline V gene encodes CDR1 SEHNR and CDR2 FQNEAQ (reference sequence). CDR3 sequence (DNA): TGTGCCAGCAGCTCCTGGACTAGCGGGGGGTCCTACGAGCAGTACGTC. Protein product: CASSSWTSGGSYEQYV.

This clonotype has more than one count but fewer than ten. The V gene is TRBV6-5, the J gene TRBJ1-6; D gene uncertain. The CDR3 is 13 residues long. CDR1 and CDR2 from the germline V gene are MNHEY and SVGAGI. The V and J ends lost 0 bases and 9 bases respectively, with 6 bases between them. CDR3 coding DNA: TGTGCCAGCAGTTACTCAGGGTTTTCACCCCTCCACTTT. This gives the protein CASSYSGFSPLHF.

This clonotype was recorded a few times. The rearrangement joins TRBV20-1 to TRBJ1-2; 7 nucleotides match TRBD1. Germline V gene data show CDR1 as DFQATT and CDR2 as SNEGSKA (reference sequence). V trimming: 0 bases; J trimming: 4 bases; junction bases outside the gene matches: 5. The CDR3 extends over 14 amino acids. As DNA, the CDR3 is TGCAGTGCTAGAGATCGGGACAGAACCTATGGCTACACCTTC. This gives the protein CSARDRDRTYGYTF.

The CDR3 DNA reads TGTGCCAGCAGCCAAACCTGGGGAACAGGTCCAGATACGCAGTATTTT. Amino acid sequence: CASSQTWGTGPDTQYF. V and J are TRBV3-1 and TRBJ2-3, with D perhaps TRBD1 (5 bases). V lost 2 bases and J 4 bases, leaving 16 bases between the germline ends. CDR3 size: 16 residues. The germline CDR1 and CDR2 sequences are LGHDT and YNNKEL (reference sequence).

This clonotype was observed many times. V usage is TRBV7-8 and J usage is TRBJ1-1; D is unclear. Germline V gene sequence: CDR1 SGHVS, CDR2 FQNEAQ. This CDR3 comprises 11 residues. Trimming removed 2 bases at V and 8 bases at J, with 6 bases between. The CDR3 protein is CASSLMQEAFF. Here the CDR3 DNA reads TGTGCCAGCAGCTTAATGCAGGAAGCTTTCTTT.

V is TRBV6-1 and J is TRBJ1-1; the D gene is possibly TRBD1 (6 bases). Germline lookup yields CDR1 MNHNS and CDR2 SASEGT. The CDR3 runs 16 residues. The V end was cut by 7 bases, the J end by 1 base, with 19 bases between. CDR3 in DNA: TGTGCCAGCACCCAAAAAGGGGGACACCCGAACACTGAAGCTTTCTTT. Residues: CASTQKGGHPNTEAFF.

The gene calls are TRBV5-1 and TRBJ1-1; D is perhaps TRBD1 (5 bases). This CDR3 comprises 17 residues. Germline V gene data show CDR1 as SGHRS and CDR2 as YFSETQ. Trimming shortened V by 3 bases and J by 0 bases, and 18 bases separated the two germline ends. The CDR3 region is CASSSRRDARMNTEAFF. In nucleotides, the CDR3 is TGCGCCAGCAGCTCGCGGCGGGACGCGCGGATGAACACTGAAGCTTTCTTT.

This clonotype was seen only a few times. The chain is built from TRBV11-1 and TRBJ2-1; 9 bases are a match to TRBD2. The germline V gene encodes CDR1 SGHAT and CDR2 FQDESV (reference sequence). The CDR3 runs to 19 residues. V was pared by 3 bases and J by 1 base, with 13 bases of the junction left unmatched. CDR3 residues: CASSLGRLGGGGSYNEQFF. The CDR3, as DNA: TGTGCCAGCAGCTTGGGGCGGTTGGGCGGGGGGGGATCCTACAATGAGCAGTTCTTC.

The rearrangement links TRBV4-1 to TRBJ2-2; the match to TRBD2 covers 8 bases. The germline CDR1 and CDR2 sequences are MGHRA and YSYEKL. V gave up 3 bases and J gave up 4 bases; unmatched junction bases: 10. The CDR3 runs 17 residues. CDR3: CASSQGGRGGGTGELFF. CDR3 DNA: TGCGCCAGCAGCCAGGGGGGTCGGGGGGGCGGCACCGGGGAGCTGTTTTTT.

This chain uses TRBV3-1 with TRBJ1-2; 9 nucleotides align to TRBD1. This CDR3 is built from 18 residues. Germline V gene sequence: CDR1 LGHDT, CDR2 YNNKEL (reference sequence). Germline trimming cut 3 bases from V and 4 bases from J; bases unmatched to any gene: 15. CDR3 sequence: CASSQTSGTGPDVYGYTF. The CDR3, as DNA: TGTGCCAGCAGCCAGACCTCCGGGACAGGGCCGGACGTCTATGGCTACACCTTC.

This clonotype was detected a few times. The rearrangement joins TRBV5-6 to TRBJ1-2, with D unclear. Germline CDR1 and CDR2: SGHDT and YYEEEE. V was clipped by 0 bases and J by 5 bases, with 11 bases between them. The CDR3 is 14 amino acids. This CDR3 reads CASSLVETFYGYTF. In nucleotides, the CDR3 is TGTGCCAGCAGCTTGGTTGAGACTTTTTATGGCTACACCTTC.

This clonotype appeared many times. This chain joins TRBV20-1 and TRBJ2-7; TRBD2 aligns across 9 bases. V was pared by 3 bases and J by 4 bases, with 10 bases of the junction left unmatched. Per germline, CDR1 DFQATT and CDR2 SNEGSKA (reference sequence). The CDR3 contains 15 residues. CDR3 bases: TGCAGTGCTAGTGCATCGGGGACTAGCTGGTACGAGCAGTACTTC. Translated, it gives CSASASGTSWYEQYF.

This clonotype showed up just a few times. The gene calls are TRBV28 and TRBJ2-3, with 7 bases aligning to TRBD1. Losses at the gene ends were 6 bases for V and 4 bases for J; bases not matched to a gene: 7. There are 14 residues in the CDR3. Germline CDR1 MDHEN, CDR2 SYDVKM. CDR3 region: CASSSNDRADTQYF. In DNA, the CDR3 is TGTGCCAGCAGCTCTAACGACAGGGCAGATACGCAGTATTTT.

V is TRBV6-5 and J is TRBJ1-2, with D possibly matching TRBD1 (5 bases). This CDR3 comprises 15 residues. Trimming removed 7 bases from V and 4 bases from J, with 19 bases in between. Germline values: CDR1 MNHEY, CDR2 SVGAGI. CDR3 protein: CASTLGRERVYGYTF. Here the CDR3 DNA reads TGTGCCAGCACCCTAGGCAGGGAACGAGTCTATGGCTACACCTTC.

The rearrangement uses TRBV7-9 and TRBJ2-5; D remains unclear. The CDR3 sequence is 13 residues long. Germline CDR1 SEHNR, CDR2 FQNEAQ (reference sequence). The germline V and J ends were trimmed by 5 bases and 5 bases, with 12 bases remaining between them. The CDR3 DNA reads as TGTGCCAGCAGCCGCGAGTTCACTGAGACCCAGTACTTC. The encoded protein is CASSREFTETQYF.

The chain recombines TRBV11-2 with TRBJ2-7; tentatively, D is TRBD1 (6 bases). The V end lost 5 bases, the J end lost 3 bases, and 11 bases lay between the germline ends. The CDR3 totals 13 residues. Germline V lookup: CDR1 SGHAT, CDR2 FQNNGV. DNA for the CDR3: TGTGCCAGCAGCGACGGGACATACTACGAGCAGTACGTC. Translation: CASSDGTYYEQYV.